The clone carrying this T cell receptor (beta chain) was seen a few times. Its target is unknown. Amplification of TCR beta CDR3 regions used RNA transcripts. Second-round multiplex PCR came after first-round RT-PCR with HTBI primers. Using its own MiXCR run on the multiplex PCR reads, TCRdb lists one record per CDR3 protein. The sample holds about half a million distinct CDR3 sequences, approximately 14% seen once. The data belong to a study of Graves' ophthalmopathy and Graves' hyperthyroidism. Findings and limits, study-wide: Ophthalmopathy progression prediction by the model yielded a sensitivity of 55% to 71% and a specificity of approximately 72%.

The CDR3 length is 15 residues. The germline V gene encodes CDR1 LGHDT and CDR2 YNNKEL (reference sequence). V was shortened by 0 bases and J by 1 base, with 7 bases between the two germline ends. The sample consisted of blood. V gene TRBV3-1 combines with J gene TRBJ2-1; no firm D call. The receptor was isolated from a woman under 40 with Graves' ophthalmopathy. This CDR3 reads CASSQDSGSYNEQFF. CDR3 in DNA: TGTGCCAGCAGCCAAGATTCTGGTTCCTACAATGAGCAGTTCTTC.